This TCR beta chain was obtained from a study of identifying expanded T cells in peripheral blood. This clone qualifies as medium-sized. Its antigen is as yet unknown. The method was immunoSEQ multiplex PCR; TCRdb's version includes in-frame clones alone and lacks a portion of them. Of 100,000 to 150,000 clones detected, 86% appear once; the ten largest clones hold roughly 8%. Overall study findings and caveats: Variance in clone template counts between roughly two-week samples significantly increased with total template count across all healthy donors. Technical replicates showed about 1.1 changed clones; two weeks roughly 16; four weeks 19.

During the collection period, no donor immune events like infections were recorded. Between the trimmed V and J ends, which lost 6 bases and 6 bases, there was a span of 11 bases. The CDR3 has 12 amino acids. Germline V gene data show CDR1 as MDHEN and CDR2 as SYDVKM. Sequencing was performed on blood. The chain uses TRBV28 and TRBJ1-1; possibly TRBD1 for D (5 bases). The origin of this receptor is a person aged 18-69 years in good health. DNA of the CDR3: TGTGCCAGCAGGAGAAGGGGCTCTGAAGCTTTCTTT. Translation: CASRRRGSEAFF.